The 20 T cell receptor beta chains presented below share a single source sample, sequenced in a study of shared clonotypes between healthy human individuals. Libraries were prepared by immunoSEQ multiplex PCR; TCRdb keeps only in-frame clonotypes and omits some of them. Among some 2,000,000 clones, roughly 95% were seen once, and the ten largest hold more than 0.1%. The sample was naive CD4+ T cells sorted from blood. Subset meaning: CD45RA+ positively selected. These receptor sequences come from a young man in good health.

This chain connects TRBV9 to TRBJ2-1; maybe TRBD2 (6 bases). The CDR3 is made up of 16 amino acids. Germline CDR1 and CDR2: SGDLS and YYNGEE. V lost 4 bases and J lost 3, with 17 bases in between. CDR3 sequence: CASSPPGGRGYNEQFF. As DNA, the CDR3 is TGTGCCAGCAGCCCTCCGGGCGGGCGGGGCTACAATGAGCAGTTCTTC.

This clone appeared once. This chain connects TRBV10-3 to TRBJ2-3; D gene uncertain. The length of the CDR3 is 14 residues. Trimming removed 2 bases at V and 7 bases at J, with 13 bases between. In germline, CDR1 is ENHRY, CDR2 SYGVKD. Here the CDR3 DNA reads TGTGCCATCAGTGAGAACCTGGGGTTGTATACGCAGTATTTT. It specifies CAISENLGLYTQYF.

This chain links TRBV9 with TRBJ2-5; possibly TRBD1 for D (7 bases). Trimming removed 2 bases from V and 4 bases from J, with 18 bases in between. CDR1 and CDR2 from the germline V gene are SGDLS and YYNGEE. The CDR3 runs to 16 residues. Here the CDR3 DNA reads TGTGCCAGCAGCGTGGCCACAGGGGACTCCCGAGAGACCCAGTACTTC. Encoded protein: CASSVATGDSRETQYF.

The chain links TRBV6-1 to TRBJ2-7; 9 positions agree with TRBD1. Trimming removed 5 bases from V and 6 bases from J; junction bases left unmatched: 8. The CDR3 sequence is 14 residues long. The germline V gene encodes CDR1 MNHNS and CDR2 SASEGT. The chain's CDR3 is CASSTRTGAVEQYF. The CDR3 DNA is TGTGCCAGCAGTACACGGACAGGGGCGGTCGAGCAGTACTTC.

The rearrangement uses TRBV30 and TRBJ1-3, with 8 bases that match TRBD1. After removal of 0 bases from V and 0 bases from J, the junction contained 1 base not matched to a gene. The CDR3 runs to 15 residues. In germline, CDR1 is GTSNPN, CDR2 SVGIG (reference sequence). The CDR3: CAWSVGTGSGNTIYF. CDR3 nucleotide sequence: TGTGCCTGGAGTGTAGGGACAGGCTCTGGAAACACCATATATTTT.

This rearrangement joins TRBV5-4 to TRBJ2-5; D unclear. Germline CDR1 reads SGHNT; CDR2 reads YYREEE (reference sequence). V shed 4 bases and J shed 5 bases, with 15 bases lying between them. This CDR3 is 14 amino acids long. The CDR3, as DNA: TGTGCCAGCAGCCCCCCGTCCGGTTCGGAGACCCAGTACTTC. It is translated as CASSPPSGSETQYF.

This chain connects TRBV20-1 to TRBJ2-1; D gene uncertain. Germline loops: CDR1 DFQATT, CDR2 SNEGSKA (reference sequence). The length of the CDR3 is 11 residues. Trimming stripped 5 bases from V and 15 bases from J, with 17 bases between. In DNA form, the CDR3 reads TGCAGTGCTTCCCCGGAGCTTCGGCCGTTCTTC. Its protein is CSASPELRPFF.

DNA of the CDR3: TGTGCCAGCAGCCCAGCCGGGACAGGGTGGGATGGCTACACCTTC. Protein sequence: CASSPAGTGWDGYTF. The chain employs TRBV7-2 and TRBJ1-2; 9 bases are shared with TRBD1. The CDR3 is made up of 15 amino acids. V was clipped by 5 bases and J by 6 bases; unmatched bases: 10. CDR1 SGHTA and CDR2 FQGNSA come from the germline V gene.

This chain uses TRBV5-1 with TRBJ2-5; D call uncertain. CDR1 and CDR2 from the germline V gene are SGHRS and YFSETQ. This CDR3 comprises 15 residues. Deletions cut 0 bases from V and 4 bases from J, with 13 bases between. The CDR3 DNA follows: TGCGCCAGCAGCTTGGCTGGAATTGGTGGAGAGACCCAGTACTTC. Translated: CASSLAGIGGETQYF.

The CDR3 loop is CASSPNGLAGEVRETQYF. CDR3 nucleotide sequence: TGCGCCAGCAGCCCGAATGGACTAGCGGGAGAAGTCAGGGAGACCCAGTACTTC. The genes are TRBV10-1 and TRBJ2-5, with TRBD2 matching over 13 bases. After removal of 6 bases from V and 5 bases from J, the junction contained 15 bases not matched to a gene. In germline, CDR1 is WNHNN, CDR2 SYGVQD (reference sequence). The CDR3 has 18 amino acids.

This clone showed up just once. This sequence joins TRBV6-6 and TRBJ2-4; 7 nucleotides line up with TRBD1. With V trimmed by 3 bases and J by 7 bases, 12 bases remained unmatched. Germline V gives CDR1 MNHNY, CDR2 SVGAGI (reference sequence). This CDR3 region has 16 residues. The CDR3 reads CASSYWAGGPANIQYF. The CDR3 bases are TGTGCCAGCAGTTATTGGGCAGGGGGTCCCGCGAACATTCAGTACTTC.

The chain recombines TRBV4-3 with TRBJ2-3; D is possibly TRBD1 (5 bases). The CDR3 has 16 amino acids. CDR1 and CDR2 (germline): LGHNA, YSLEER. Trimming left V 0 bases short and J 2 bases short, with 12 bases between. The CDR3 sequence: CASSQDFAGITDTQYF. The CDR3 DNA follows: TGCGCCAGCAGCCAAGATTTTGCAGGGATCACAGATACGCAGTATTTT.

The chain couples TRBV5-7 to TRBJ2-7; the match to TRBD1 covers 9 bases. TRBV5-7 is annotated as an ORF whose role is uncertain. CDR3 length: 15 residues. The junction had 10 bases not matched to a gene; V was cut back by 5 bases and J by 4 bases. This CDR3 reads CASRLRGTGIYEQYF. In DNA form, the CDR3 reads TGTGCCAGCAGGTTAAGGGGGACAGGGATATACGAGCAGTACTTC.

The V and J genes are TRBV5-4 and TRBJ2-1, with unresolved D. Germline CDR1 and CDR2: SGHNT and YYREEE (reference sequence). The CDR3 consists of 11 residues. V was cut by 6 bases and J by 7 bases, with 8 bases left in between. The chain's CDR3 is CASIHKNEQFF. In DNA, the CDR3 is TGTGCCAGCATACACAAGAATGAGCAGTTCTTC.

As for this clone: Different DNA sequences within this sample yield the same CDR3. J is TRBJ2-5 and V is TRBV4-1; no reliable D call. The CDR3 has 13 amino acids. The germline gives CDR1 MGHRA, CDR2 YSYEKL. Trimming shortened V by 1 base and J by 1 base, and 4 bases separated the two germline ends. The CDR3 DNA sequence: TGCGCCAGCAGCCAAGCGGTCCAAGAGACCCAGTACTTC. Its protein is CASSQAVQETQYF.

Of note for this clone: The same CDR3 can be traced to other DNA sequences in this sample. The gene calls are TRBV7-9 and TRBJ1-1; no clear D. CDR1 SEHNR and CDR2 FQNEAQ come from the germline V gene (reference sequence). V lost 3 bases and J 5 bases, leaving 1 base between the germline ends. The CDR3 sequence is 10 residues long. CDR3 DNA: TGTGCCAGCAGCTTTACTGAAGCTTTCTTT. Translation gives CASSFTEAFF.

To note about this clone: The sample contains more than one DNA sequence encoding this CDR3. J is TRBJ1-1 and V is TRBV5-1; D is uncertain. V was cut by 0 bases and J by 2 bases, with 8 bases left in between. This CDR3 is 14 amino acids long. Per the germline V gene, CDR1 is SGHRS and CDR2 is YFSETQ. The CDR3 is CASSLGQRNTEAFF. The CDR3 DNA follows: TGCGCCAGCAGCTTGGGACAACGAAACACTGAAGCTTTCTTT. Filled out from reference TRBV5-1 and TRBJ1-1, the complete variable domain reads KAGVTQTPRYLIKTRGQQVTLSCSPISGHRSVSWYQQTPGQGLQFLFEYFSETQRNKGNFPGRFSGRQFSNSRSEMNVSTLELGDSALYLCASSLGQRNTEAFFGQGTRLTVV.

The V gene is TRBV6-1, the J gene TRBJ2-7; 7 nucleotides line up with TRBD1. V lost 2 bases and J lost 5; bases outside the gene matches: 9. The CDR3 is 15 residues long. Germline V gives CDR1 MNHNS, CDR2 SASEGT. Here the CDR3 reads CASSELDRDRNEQYF. Here the CDR3 DNA reads TGTGCCAGCAGTGAACTCGACAGGGATCGGAACGAGCAGTACTTC.

This clone came up once. This chain links TRBV5-6 with TRBJ2-1; possible D gene TRBD2, 5 bases. Germline V lookup: CDR1 SGHDT, CDR2 YYEEEE. Deletions cut 2 bases from V and 2 bases from J, with 17 bases between. This CDR3 has 17 residues. DNA of the CDR3: TGTGCCAGCAGCTTACGTCCTACTAGGGTGGCCTACAATGAGCAGTTCTTC. It translates to CASSLRPTRVAYNEQFF.

V usage is TRBV10-3 and J usage is TRBJ1-1; weak D call: TRBD1 (6 bases). Germline V lookup: CDR1 ENHRY, CDR2 SYGVKD. Trimming took off 10 bases at V and 4 bases at J, with 16 bases between the two ends. The CDR3 is made up of 13 amino acids. As DNA, the CDR3 is TGTGCCACCCGGACAGAAAGGGGCACTGAAGCTTTCTTT. Translating gives CATRTERGTEAFF.